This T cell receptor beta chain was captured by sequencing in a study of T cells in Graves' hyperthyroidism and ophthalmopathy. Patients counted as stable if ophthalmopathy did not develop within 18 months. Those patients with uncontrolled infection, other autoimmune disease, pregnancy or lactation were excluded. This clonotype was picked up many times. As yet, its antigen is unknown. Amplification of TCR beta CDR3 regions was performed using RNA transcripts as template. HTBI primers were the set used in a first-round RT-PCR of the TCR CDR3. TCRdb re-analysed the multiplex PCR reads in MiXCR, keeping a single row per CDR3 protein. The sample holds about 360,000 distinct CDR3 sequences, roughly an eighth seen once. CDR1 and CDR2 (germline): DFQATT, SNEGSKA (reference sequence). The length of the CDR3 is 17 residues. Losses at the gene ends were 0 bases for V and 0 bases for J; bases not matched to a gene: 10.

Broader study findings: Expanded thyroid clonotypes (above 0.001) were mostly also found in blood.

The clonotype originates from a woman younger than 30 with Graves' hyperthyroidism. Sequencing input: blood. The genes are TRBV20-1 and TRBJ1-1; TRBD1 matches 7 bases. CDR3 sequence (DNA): TGCAGTGCTAGAGACCGGGACAGCCTAATTTTGAACACTGAAGCTTTCTTT. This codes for CSARDRDSLILNTEAFF.